The 14 T cell receptor beta chains reported below all come from one sample, sequenced in a study of T cells in localized non-small cell lung cancer. Libraries were prepared by immunoSEQ multiplex PCR; TCRdb keeps only in-frame clonotypes and omits some of them. The data contain tens of thousands of clones, approximately 90% of them singletons. The sequencing here drew on peripheral blood, taken before any cancer treatment. These receptor sequences come from a woman aged 40-75 years with stage I squamous cell lung carcinoma.

This clone was counted only a few times. V is TRBV5-4 and J is TRBJ1-4; a weak D match, TRBD1 (5 bases). This CDR3 region has 12 residues. V was trimmed by 4 bases and J by 11 bases, leaving 12 bases between them. Germline V lookup: CDR1 SGHNT, CDR2 YYREEE (reference sequence). Here the CDR3 DNA reads TGTGCCAGCAGCACCGGGACGGATAAACTGTTTTTT. Translated: CASSTGTDKLFF.

The chain recombines TRBV10-3 with TRBJ2-7; D call uncertain. Trimming removed 4 bases at V and 0 bases at J, with 4 bases between. CDR3 length: 12 residues. CDR1 and CDR2 (germline): ENHRY, SYGVKD. CDR3 sequence (DNA): TGTGCCATCAGTGTAGACTCCTACGAGCAGTACTTC. Translation: CAISVDSYEQYF.

This sequence joins TRBV30 and TRBJ1-4; 8 bases align to TRBD1. The length of the CDR3 is 17 residues. CDR1 is GTSNPN and CDR2 is SVGIG in the germline V gene (reference sequence). The J segment lost 8 bases and the V segment lost 3 bases, leaving 17 bases of the junction unmatched. The CDR3, as DNA: TGTGCCTGGAGACCAACTACCCCAGGGGGCGTTAAGGAAAAACTGTTTTTT. Its protein is CAWRPTTPGGVKEKLFF.

V gene TRBV10-3 combines with J gene TRBJ1-1; unclear D gene. With 2 bases removed from V and 0 bases from J, the gap between germline ends came to 1 base. From germline, CDR1 is ENHRY and CDR2 SYGVKD. CDR3 length: 12 residues. The CDR3 sequence is CAISEMNTEAFF. The CDR3 DNA is TGTGCCATCAGTGAGATGAACACTGAAGCTTTCTTT.

The table lists this clone with a count of one. The chain recombines TRBV7-8 with TRBJ1-5, with D maybe TRBD1 (5 bases). This CDR3 region has 14 residues. V dropped 1 base and J dropped 6 bases, with 10 bases sitting between them. Germline CDR1 is SGHVS and CDR2 is FQNEAQ. The CDR3 coding sequence is TGTGCCAGCAGCTTAGGCAGGGTTAGTCAGCCCCAGCATTTT. Translating it yields CASSLGRVSQPQHF.

The count of this clone is one. The V gene is TRBV7-2, the J gene TRBJ2-1, with D unclear. The CDR3 has 16 residues. Between the trimmed V and J ends, which lost 3 bases and 5 bases, there was a span of 17 bases. Germline V gene data show CDR1 as SGHTA and CDR2 as FQGNSA. The CDR3 loop reads CASSFFLDTNHNEQFF. The CDR3 region has the DNA TGTGCCAGCAGCTTTTTCCTGGATACCAATCACAATGAGCAGTTCTTC.

This clone was seen a single time. The V and J genes are TRBV6-1 and TRBJ1-2; D may be TRBD1 (5 bases). V lost 3 bases and J 6 bases, leaving 11 bases between the germline ends. CDR3 length: 13 amino acids. The germline gives CDR1 MNHNS, CDR2 SASEGT. The CDR3 spells CASSDQGLDGYTF. CDR3 sequence (DNA): TGTGCCAGCAGTGATCAGGGTTTGGATGGCTACACCTTC.

This CDR3 reads CASSRTSGTSSYEQYF. The CDR3 nucleotides read TGTGCCAGCAGTCGGACTAGCGGGACCTCAAGCTACGAGCAGTACTTC. V usage is TRBV6-6 and J usage is TRBJ2-7; TRBD2 matches 12 bases. CDR3 length: 16 amino acids. Trimming removed 5 bases from V and 3 bases from J; junction bases left unmatched: 8. CDR1 MNHNY and CDR2 SVGAGI come from the germline V gene (reference sequence).

The chain links TRBV6-1 to TRBJ2-3; D gene ambiguous. Looked up from germline, CDR1 is MNHNS and CDR2 is SASEGT. This CDR3 contains 12 residues. The V end was cut by 2 bases, the J end by 6 bases, with 6 bases between. CDR3 sequence (DNA): TGTGCCAGCAGTGAAACCACGGATACGCAGTATTTT. It encodes CASSETTDTQYF.

The chain joins TRBV29-1 to TRBJ1-1; TRBD1 aligns across 7 bases. The V gene end was trimmed by 7 bases and the J gene end by 5 bases; junction bases not matched to a gene: 7. Germline V lookup: CDR1 SQVTM, CDR2 ANQGSEA. The CDR3 is made up of 12 amino acids. The CDR3 DNA follows: TGCAGCGGTGCCAGGGGGGGAACTGAAGCTTTCTTT. Translating it yields CSGARGGTEAFF.

This clone was counted a single time. At the DNA level, this CDR3 is encoded by other sequences in the same sample as well. This chain's CDR3 is CASSLAGGLNTEAFF. The CDR3 region has the DNA TGCGCCAGCAGCTTAGCGGGGGGACTGAACACTGAAGCTTTCTTT. The rearrangement joins TRBV5-1 to TRBJ1-1, with D perhaps matching TRBD1 (5 bases). Between the trimmed V and J ends, which lost 2 bases and 0 bases, there was a span of 11 bases. In germline, CDR1 is SGHRS, CDR2 YFSETQ. The CDR3 length is 15 residues.

The V gene is TRBV5-1, the J gene TRBJ2-2, with 7 bases identical to TRBD2. V lost 3 bases and J lost 6; bases outside the gene matches: 11. CDR3 length: 16 amino acids. The germline V gene encodes CDR1 SGHRS and CDR2 YFSETQ. CDR3 sequence: CASSYRDQREPGELFF. As DNA, the CDR3 is TGCGCCAGCAGCTACCGGGACCAGCGGGAACCCGGGGAGCTGTTTTTT.

The rearrangement links TRBV9 to TRBJ2-3, with TRBD2 as a possible D gene (6 bases). Trimming cost V 0 bases and J 2 bases, with 10 bases left between them. This CDR3 is built from 15 residues. CDR1 and CDR2 (germline): SGDLS, YYNGEE. In DNA, the CDR3 is TGTGCCAGCAGCGTAGAAGGCGGGGTCACAGATACGCAGTATTTT. Translating gives CASSVEGGVTDTQYF.

The chain employs TRBV11-3 and TRBJ2-2; 8 nucleotides line up with TRBD1. J was trimmed by 1 base and V by 5 bases; bases with no gene match: 3. CDR3 length equals 15 residues. CDR1 is SGHNT, CDR2 YENEEA, per germline. The CDR3: CASSPGTGNTGELFF. As DNA, the CDR3 is TGTGCCAGCAGCCCCGGGACAGGGAACACCGGGGAGCTGTTTTTT.